This T cell receptor (beta chain) was obtained from a study of blood T cell repertoires in COVID-19. In the study overall: Acute and convalescent COVID-19 specimens originated in the United States, Italy and Spain. PBMCs, B-cell-depleted T cells, or T cells provided the cDNA or gDNA that made up the material.

The germline V gene encodes CDR1 SGHDT and CDR2 YYEEEE. The CDR3 loop spans 14 amino acids. V lost 5 bases and J 0 bases, leaving 9 bases between the germline ends. Methods used by the authors: Estimated nucleated cell counts came from reference gene primer amplification. Assay used: immunoSEQ multiplex PCR; TCRdb lists only in-frame clones, some missing. Clone size and V and J calls were adopted from that table, with D and trimming inferred from the DNA. The data contain approximately 250,000 clones, roughly 86% of them singletons. This clone was seen only a few times. This sequence originates from a man in his forties with active or convalescent COVID-19. The material sequenced was peripheral blood. The genes are TRBV5-6 and TRBJ1-3; D remains unclear. CDR3 in DNA: TGTGCCAGCAGGGCTGTTTCCTCTGGAAACACCATATATTTT. Protein product: CASRAVSSGNTIYF.